These 17 T cell receptor beta chains were sequenced from one sample in a study of T cells in Graves' hyperthyroidism and ophthalmopathy. TCR beta CDR3 regions were amplified from RNA. The HTBI primer set drove a first-round RT-PCR of the TCR CDR3. Using its own MiXCR run on the multiplex PCR reads, TCRdb lists one record per CDR3 protein. The sample includes some 350,000 distinct CDR3 sequences, just under 25% of them seen just once. Material: blood. The receptors derive from a man in his fifties with Graves' hyperthyroidism.

CDR3 sequence (DNA): TGTGCCAGCAGCTTTTCGGGTATCTATACGCAGTATTTT. Its translation: CASSFSGIYTQYF. The chain couples TRBV5-4 to TRBJ2-3; no clear D gene. Looked up from germline, CDR1 is SGHNT and CDR2 is YYREEE (reference sequence). The CDR3 is made up of 13 amino acids. The V gene lost 2 bases and the J gene lost 7 bases, with 11 bases spanning the gap.

The rearrangement uses TRBV30 and TRBJ2-5, with D maybe TRBD2 (5 bases). This CDR3 is built from 14 residues. Germline CDR1 is GTSNPN and CDR2 is SVGIG (reference sequence). The V end lost 1 base, the J end lost 3 bases, and 12 bases lay between the germline ends. CDR3 residues: CAWSGFGLEETQYF. CDR3 DNA sequence: TGTGCCTGGAGTGGTTTCGGACTGGAAGAGACCCAGTACTTC.

Many counts were recorded for this clonotype. V and J are TRBV11-2 and TRBJ2-5; TRBD1 might be the D (6 bases). V lost 0 bases and J 5 bases, leaving 10 bases between the germline ends. In germline, CDR1 is SGHAT, CDR2 FQNNGV. The length of the CDR3 is 14 residues. CDR3 in amino acids: CASSLDAGAETQYF. In DNA, the CDR3 is TGTGCCAGCAGCTTAGATGCAGGGGCGGAGACCCAGTACTTC.

On this clonotype itself: A much larger clonotype is one base distant, so this may be a read error. The chain links TRBV6-1 to TRBJ2-1; TRBD2 matches at 7 bases. The trim removed 5 bases at V and 1 base at J, leaving 5 bases unmatched. The CDR3 totals 15 residues. Germline CDR1 is MNHNS and CDR2 is SASEGT. CDR3 amino acids: CASSLADLSYNEQFF. The CDR3 DNA reads TGTGCCAGCAGTCTAGCGGACCTTTCCTACAATGAGCAGTTCTTC.

This clonotype was counted only a few times. The chain carries TRBV20-1 and TRBJ2-7, with D unclear. This CDR3 comprises 12 residues. Deletions cut 0 bases from V and 2 bases from J, with 5 bases between. Germline CDR1 is DFQATT and CDR2 is SNEGSKA (reference sequence). CDR3 loop: CSAREHTYEQYF. Written as DNA, the CDR3 is TGCAGTGCTAGAGAACATACCTACGAGCAGTACTTC.

This clonotype came up a few times. The J gene is TRBJ2-7, the V gene TRBV7-8, with no clear D. CDR1 and CDR2 from the germline V gene are SGHVS and FQNEAQ. The ends were cut back, 3 bases at V and 4 bases at J, with 16 bases in the middle. The CDR3 has 15 amino acids. DNA for the CDR3: TGTGCCAGCAGCTTGGGTCTCGACCCTATTTACGAGCAGTACTTC. Its protein is CASSLGLDPIYEQYF.

J is TRBJ1-6 and V is TRBV5-6, with D perhaps TRBD1 (6 bases). Trimming took off 5 bases at V and 15 bases at J, with 18 bases between the two ends. The CDR3 spans 13 residues. CDR1 is SGHDT and CDR2 is YYEEEE in the germline V gene. CDR3 residues: CASSLDPGQGLHF. CDR3 bases: TGTGCCAGCAGTCTCGACCCGGGACAAGGCCTCCACTTT.

This chain joins TRBV6-2 or TRBV6-3 and TRBJ2-3; 7 positions agree with TRBD1. V dropped 5 bases and J dropped 6; count of bases not matched to a gene: 8. The germline V gene encodes CDR1 MNHEY and CDR2 SVGEGT. There are 14 residues in the CDR3. The CDR3 loop is CASSHRDSWDTQYF. The CDR3 DNA reads as TGTGCCAGCAGTCACCGGGACAGTTGGGATACGCAGTATTTT.

This clonotype showed up just a few times. The rearrangement joins TRBV11-2 to TRBJ2-7; D may be TRBD2 (6 bases). V lost 5 bases and J lost 3, with 11 bases in between. This CDR3 region has 13 residues. In germline, CDR1 is SGHAT, CDR2 FQNNGV. The CDR3 bases are TGTGCCAGCAGCATAGGGAGGCTCTACGAGCAGTACTTC. Its protein product is CASSIGRLYEQYF.

V and J are TRBV2 and TRBJ1-3; D uncertain. Trimming cost V 5 bases and J 1 base, with 6 bases left between them. Germline V gene sequence: CDR1 SNHLY, CDR2 FYNNEI. CDR3 size: 13 residues. CDR3 DNA: TGTGCCAGCAGTCTTTTGTCTGGAAACACCATATATTTT. Amino acids: CASSLLSGNTIYF.

The CDR3 protein is CASSLGARSYEQYF. CDR3 nucleotides: TGTGCCAGCAGCTTAGGGGCACGGTCCTACGAGCAGTACTTC. The rearrangement links TRBV11-3 to TRBJ2-7; D gene ambiguous. The CDR3 loop spans 14 amino acids. Germline CDR1 and CDR2: SGHNT and YENEEA. The V gene lost 1 base and the J gene lost 1 base, with 8 bases spanning the gap. Drawing the rest from reference TRBV11-3 and TRBJ2-7, the complete variable domain is EAGVVQSPRYKIIEKKQPVAFWCNPISGHNTLYWYLQNLGQGPELLIRYENEEAVDDSQLPKDRFSAERLKGVDSTLKIQPAELGDSAVYLCASSLGARSYEQYFGPGTRLTVT.

This clonotype was counted a few times. The rearrangement links TRBV3-1 to TRBJ2-5, with D uncertain. CDR3 size: 9 residues. With 9 bases removed from V and 5 bases from J, the gap between germline ends came to 4 bases. Per germline, CDR1 LGHDT and CDR2 YNNKEL (reference sequence). CDR3 in DNA: TGTGCCAGGGGGGAGACCCAGTACTTC. As protein: CARGETQYF.

Many counts were recorded for this clonotype. The chain combines TRBV7-3 with TRBJ2-7, with D perhaps TRBD2 (6 bases). V dropped 0 bases and J dropped 7 bases, with 16 bases sitting between them. The germline CDR1 and CDR2 sequences are SGHTA and FQGTGA. This CDR3 contains 15 residues. The CDR3, as DNA: TGTGCCAGCAGCTTAACTTCTTCGGGACTGGGGGAGCAGTACTTC. It specifies CASSLTSSGLGEQYF.

The sample holds a few counts of this clonotype. The rearrangement links TRBV7-2 to TRBJ2-5; a possible D gene is TRBD1 (5 bases). This CDR3 spans 15 amino acids. Trimming removed 0 bases at V and 8 bases at J, with 16 bases between. Germline-derived CDR1 and CDR2 are SGHTA and FQGNSA. DNA for the CDR3: TGTGCCAGCAGCTTAGCGGTGGCGTCTCAGGGAACCCAGTACTTC. Amino acids: CASSLAVASQGTQYF.

This chain links TRBV10-1 with TRBJ2-6; no reliable D call. CDR3 length: 14 amino acids. The ends were cut back, 10 bases at V and 0 bases at J, with 10 bases in the middle. Per the germline V gene, CDR1 is WNHNN and CDR2 is SYGVQD (reference sequence). The CDR3 loop reads CAKLGYSGANVLTF. CDR3 DNA sequence: TGCGCCAAGCTGGGGTACTCTGGGGCCAACGTCCTGACTTTC.

This clonotype was counted a few times. The V call is TRBV6-6, the J call TRBJ1-1; D may be TRBD1 (6 bases). The V gene's germline CDR1 is MNHNY and CDR2 SVGAGI (reference sequence). Trimming left V 0 bases short and J 3 bases short, with 11 bases between. This CDR3 has 15 amino acids. The CDR3 region has the DNA TGTGCCAGCAGTTACTCTCCAGGGGCTGACACTGAAGCTTTCTTT. Translation: CASSYSPGADTEAFF.

Ten or more counts support this clonotype. The chain joins TRBV6-6 to TRBJ2-3, with D tentatively TRBD1 (6 bases). There are 16 residues in the CDR3. V was cut by 1 base and J by 0 bases, with 11 bases left in between. Per the germline V gene, CDR1 is MNHNY and CDR2 is SVGAGI (reference sequence). The CDR3 protein is CASSYLGGSSTDTQYF. CDR3 DNA: TGTGCCAGCAGTTACTTAGGGGGAAGTAGCACAGATACGCAGTATTTT.